The 20 T cell receptor beta chains given below trace back to one sample, sequenced in a study of identical twins. MiXCR was run by TCRdb on the 5' RACE reads, yielding one entry per CDR3 protein. The sample holds approximately 690,000 distinct CDR3 sequences; around 6.1% are singletons and the top ten take approximately 2%. Sequenced material: naive T cells sorted from blood. The source is a man younger than 35 in good health.

This clonotype turned up a few times. The V call is TRBV2, the J call TRBJ2-1; tentatively, D is TRBD1 or TRBD2 (7 bases each). CDR3 length equals 19 residues. V lost 4 bases to trimming and J lost 8 bases, with 30 bases between them. Germline lookup yields CDR1 SNHLY and CDR2 FYNNEI. The CDR3 reads CASSGLGDSGTSVGDEQFF. The DNA of the CDR3 is TGTGCCAGCAGTGGTCTGGGGGACAGCGGGACTTCCGTTGGGGATGAGCAGTTCTTC.

This clonotype was picked up a small number of times. The rearrangement joins TRBV18 to TRBJ2-4; the D gene is possibly TRBD1 (6 bases). This CDR3 has 16 amino acids. CDR1 is KGHSH, CDR2 LQKENI, per germline. The ends were cut back, 3 bases at V and 0 bases at J, with 12 bases in the middle. Here the CDR3 reads CASSPPQGIAKNIQYF. CDR3 in DNA: TGTGCCAGCTCACCCCCCCAGGGGATAGCCAAAAACATTCAGTACTTC.

This clonotype was detected only a few times. The chain couples TRBV3-1 to TRBJ2-1, with D tentatively TRBD2 (6 bases). Per germline, CDR1 LGHDT and CDR2 YNNKEL (reference sequence). The V end was cut by 7 bases, the J end by 5 bases, with 15 bases between. This CDR3 is built from 14 residues. The CDR3 DNA reads TGTGCCAGCATTATGGCGGGGTCAAACAATGAGCAGTTCTTC. Protein sequence: CASIMAGSNNEQFF.

This clonotype has more than one count but fewer than ten. V is TRBV24-1 and J is TRBJ2-1; 7 bases are shared with TRBD1. J lost 4 bases, V lost 3 bases, and 8 bases had no gene match. Germline values: CDR1 KGHDR, CDR2 SFDVKD. The CDR3 is 16 residues long. DNA for the CDR3: TGTGCCACCAGTGATCAAGAGGGACAGCCATACAATGAGCAGTTCTTC. Its protein is CATSDQEGQPYNEQFF.

As for this clonotype: The CDR3 does not end in the conserved phenylalanine or tryptophan, so this is likely a read error. The rearrangement joins TRBV10-3 to TRBJ1-5; possibly TRBD1 for D (6 bases). V dropped 2 bases and J dropped 4 bases, with 12 bases sitting between them. The germline gives CDR1 ENHRY, CDR2 SYGVKD. CDR3 length equals 15 residues. CDR3 bases: TGTGCCATCAGTGAGGAAGGGGGAGGGAATCAGCCCCAGCATTCT. Translated: CAISEEGGGNQPQHS.

This clonotype was seen repeatedly, ten times or more. The chain combines TRBV29-1 with TRBJ2-3, with no clear D. V was cut by 7 bases and J by 5 bases, with 7 bases left in between. Germline V CDR1 and CDR2: SQVTM, ANQGSEA. CDR3 length: 10 amino acids. In DNA, the CDR3 is TGCAGCGCCCAGCTAGATACGCAGTATTTT. Residues: CSAQLDTQYF.

The chain uses TRBV6-5 and TRBJ2-1; possible D gene TRBD2, 5 bases. The germline V gene encodes CDR1 MNHEY and CDR2 SVGAGI. The CDR3 extends over 17 amino acids. With 0 bases removed from V and 2 bases from J, the gap between germline ends came to 14 bases. The CDR3 here is CASSYSRRTSPYNEQFF. For the CDR3, the DNA is TGTGCCAGCAGTTACTCGAGGCGGACTTCGCCCTACAATGAGCAGTTCTTC.

This chain's CDR3 is CASSALAGGPMDTQYF. CDR3 DNA sequence: TGTGCCAGCAGTGCACTAGCGGGAGGGCCAATGGATACGCAGTATTTT. This chain connects TRBV6-4 to TRBJ2-3, with TRBD2 identical over 13 bases. CDR1 is MRHNA, CDR2 SNTAGT, per germline. The CDR3 runs 16 residues. Trimming took 4 bases from V and 6 from J; bases not matched to a gene: 7.

The chain carries TRBV6-1 and TRBJ2-7, with 14 bases lining up with TRBD2. CDR1 and CDR2 from the germline V gene are MNHNS and SASEGT. With V trimmed by 5 bases and J by 9 bases, 9 bases remained unmatched. This CDR3 is 15 amino acids long. The CDR3 reads CASSTGPGLAGVQYF. The CDR3 DNA follows: TGTGCCAGCAGTACCGGGCCGGGACTAGCGGGAGTGCAGTACTTC.

In this sample, this clonotype turned up many times. The chain employs TRBV5-1 and TRBJ1-1, with 9 positions matching TRBD1. The J segment lost 1 base and the V segment lost 2 bases, leaving 3 bases of the junction unmatched. From germline, CDR1 is SGHRS and CDR2 YFSETQ. CDR3 size: 15 residues. The CDR3 sequence is CASSLQGAGNTEAFF. CDR3 DNA sequence: TGCGCCAGCAGCTTACAGGGGGCCGGGAACACTGAAGCTTTCTTT.

This clonotype was found a few times. The chain recombines TRBV20-1 with TRBJ2-5; tentatively, D is TRBD2 (5 bases). The CDR3 sequence is 12 residues long. Trimming stripped 3 bases from V and 5 bases from J, with 10 bases between. Germline V gene sequence: CDR1 DFQATT, CDR2 SNEGSKA (reference sequence). CDR3 coding DNA: TGCAGTGCTAGTAGCGTAGGGGAGACCCAGTACTTC. Translation: CSASSVGETQYF.

The chain links TRBV11-2 to TRBJ1-5; D uncertain. The CDR3 covers 15 residues. Per germline, CDR1 SGHAT and CDR2 FQNNGV. V gave up 8 bases and J gave up 4 bases, with 18 bases separating them. The CDR3 bases are TGTGCCAGCCGACAAACGGGGTCTGGGAATCAGCCCCAGCATTTT. This sequence encodes CASRQTGSGNQPQHF. Supplemented by reference TRBV11-2 and TRBJ1-5, the full variable domain reads EAGVAQSPRYKIIEKRQSVAFWCNPISGHATLYWYQQILGQGPKLLIQFQNNGVVDDSQLPKDRFSAERLKGVDSTLKIQPAKLEDSAVYLCASRQTGSGNQPQHFGDGTRLSIL.

The sample holds many counts of this clonotype. This chain joins TRBV10-2 and TRBJ2-4; D might be TRBD1 (6 bases). Trimming pared 4 bases from V and 1 base from J, leaving 14 bases between. The CDR3 is 16 residues long. Per the germline V gene, CDR1 is WSHSY and CDR2 is SAAADI. Written as DNA, the CDR3 is TGCGCCAGCAGTGTGCAACAGGGATTGGCCAAAAACATTCAGTACTTC. This encodes CASSVQQGLAKNIQYF.

This clonotype was seen a handful of times. This chain uses TRBV5-6 with TRBJ2-6; D perhaps matches TRBD1 (6 bases). Germline CDR1 is SGHDT and CDR2 is YYEEEE. The CDR3 is 16 residues long. V shed 2 bases and J shed 2 bases, with 11 bases lying between them. CDR3 sequence reads: CASSLQGFTGANVLTF. The CDR3 DNA follows: TGTGCCAGCAGCTTACAGGGATTTACTGGGGCCAACGTCCTGACTTTC.

This chain joins TRBV6-5 and TRBJ2-2; 8 nucleotides match TRBD1. V gave up 4 bases and J gave up 3 bases; unmatched junction bases: 4. CDR3 length: 15 amino acids. Germline assignment: CDR1 MNHEY and CDR2 SVGAGI. CDR3 nucleotides: TGTGCCAGCAGTTTGGACAGGGCGTACACCGGGGAGCTGTTTTTT. As protein: CASSLDRAYTGELFF.

This clonotype was seen at least ten times. CDR3 region: CASSVTGTSGYEQYF. CDR3 bases: TGTGCCAGCAGTGTTACCGGGACTAGCGGCTACGAGCAGTACTTC. This sequence joins TRBV25-1 and TRBJ2-7, with 11 bases that match TRBD2. The germline gives CDR1 MGHDK, CDR2 SYGVNS. The CDR3 runs to 15 residues. The J segment lost 3 bases and the V segment lost 4 bases, leaving 5 bases of the junction unmatched.

The table lists this clonotype with a few counts. The V and J genes are TRBV29-1 and TRBJ2-1; 8 bases are shared with TRBD2. The CDR3 runs to 12 residues. Germline CDR1 reads SQVTM; CDR2 reads ANQGSEA. J was trimmed by 9 bases and V by 3 bases; bases with no gene match: 4. CDR3 bases: TGCAGCGTTGAGGGACTAGGCCCTGAGCAGTTCTTC. Protein product: CSVEGLGPEQFF.

At least ten counts were recorded for this clonotype. CDR3 loop: CSARDWGESYEQYF. The CDR3 nucleotides read TGCAGTGCTAGAGATTGGGGGGAGTCCTACGAGCAGTACTTC. The V gene is TRBV20-1, the J gene TRBJ2-7, with D perhaps matching TRBD2 (6 bases). V was shortened by 0 bases and J by 1 base, with 10 bases between the two germline ends. Per the germline V gene, CDR1 is DFQATT and CDR2 is SNEGSKA (reference sequence). This CDR3 is 14 amino acids long.

On this clonotype: A much larger clone differs by one base, so this may be a read error. The genes are TRBV6-2 or TRBV6-3 and TRBJ2-3, with D unresolved. The CDR3 covers 12 residues. Germline CDR1 reads MNHEY; CDR2 reads SVGEGT. The DNA for the CDR3 is TGTGCCACCAGTTACACGGGAGATACGCAGTATTTT. Its translation is CATSYTGDTQYF.

Only a few counts were recorded for this clonotype. V is TRBV5-1 and J is TRBJ2-7, with 9 bases identical to TRBD1. V was pared by 3 bases and J by 6 bases, with 7 bases of the junction left unmatched. The germline V gene encodes CDR1 SGHRS and CDR2 YFSETQ. This CDR3 has 14 residues. CDR3 in amino acids: CASSSRGQGPEQYF. In DNA form, the CDR3 reads TGCGCCAGCAGCTCGCGGGGACAGGGCCCCGAGCAGTACTTC.